The 17 T cell receptor beta chains presented below share a single source sample, sequenced in a study of OX40 agonist ivuxolimab in advanced cancers. Sequencing was performed with immunoSEQ multiplex PCR; in TCRdb, only in-frame clones are kept and a portion is missing. The sample includes about 89,000 clones, 90% to 95% of them seen just once. Material: CD4+ or CD8+ T cells sorted from blood, obtained in a trial of the OX40 agonist ivuxolimab. Every receptor here comes from an adult with an advanced solid tumor such as melanoma, head and neck, liver or kidney cancer.

The chain links TRBV7-8 to TRBJ1-2; D remains unclear. Germline values: CDR1 SGHVS, CDR2 FQNEAQ. This CDR3 comprises 14 residues. Trimming stripped 1 base from V and 3 bases from J, with 9 bases between. The chain's CDR3 is CASSLGRTDYGYTF. CDR3 DNA sequence: TGTGCCAGCAGCTTAGGCCGGACGGACTATGGCTACACCTTC. Full variable domain (missing parts from reference TRBV7-8 and TRBJ1-2): GAGVSQSPRYKVAKRGQDVALRCDPISGHVSLFWYQQALGQGPEFLTYFQNEAQLDKSGLPSDRFFAERPEGSVSTLKIQRTQQEDSAVYLCASSLGRTDYGYTFGSGTRLTVV.

As for this clone: The same CDR3 can be traced to other DNA sequences in this sample. The chain is built from TRBV28 and TRBJ2-3; D gene unclear. Germline V CDR1 and CDR2: MDHEN, SYDVKM. Trimming left V 3 bases short and J 6 bases short, with 4 bases between. The CDR3 loop spans 11 amino acids. The CDR3 DNA sequence: TGTGCCAGCAGTTTTCGGGATACGCAGTATTTT. Its protein is CASSFRDTQYF.

This clone was recorded only once. V gene TRBV7-8 combines with J gene TRBJ1-3; D might be TRBD1 (5 bases). The CDR3 extends over 16 amino acids. V was clipped by 5 bases and J by 0 bases, with 14 bases between them. Germline loops: CDR1 SGHVS, CDR2 FQNEAQ. The CDR3 DNA sequence: TGTGCCAGCAGCCGTTGGGGGAACAGCTCTGGAAACACCATATATTTT. Translated, it gives CASSRWGNSSGNTIYF.

V and J are TRBV5-1 and TRBJ1-2, with D possibly matching TRBD1 (5 bases). This CDR3 contains 14 residues. Germline CDR1 reads SGHRS; CDR2 reads YFSETQ. V gave up 4 bases and J gave up 4 bases, with 14 bases separating them. Written as DNA, the CDR3 is TGCGCCAGCAGCGTGACATGGGGGGGCTATGGCTACACCTTC. This codes for CASSVTWGGYGYTF. Full variable domain (missing parts from reference TRBV5-1 and TRBJ1-2): KAGVTQTPRYLIKTRGQQVTLSCSPISGHRSVSWYQQTPGQGLQFLFEYFSETQRNKGNFPGRFSGRQFSNSRSEMNVSTLELGDSALYLCASSVTWGGYGYTFGSGTRLTVV.

This chain connects TRBV11-3 to TRBJ2-7, with D perhaps matching TRBD2 (5 bases). This CDR3 has 15 residues. Germline CDR1 SGHNT, CDR2 YENEEA. V was pared by 5 bases and J by 3 bases, with 17 bases between. CDR3 in amino acids: CASSRQGADLYEQYV. The CDR3 nucleotides are TGTGCCAGCAGCAGACAAGGAGCGGACCTCTACGAGCAGTACGTC.

The chain joins TRBV6-5 to TRBJ1-2; D is ambiguous. V was shortened by 2 bases and J by 4 bases, with 8 bases between the two germline ends. Germline-derived CDR1 and CDR2 are MNHEY and SVGAGI. The CDR3 length is 13 residues. In nucleotides, the CDR3 is TGTGCCAGCAGTTACAATCGAGCCTATGGCTACACCTTC. This gives the protein CASSYNRAYGYTF.

This chain connects TRBV4-2 to TRBJ2-1; D is ambiguous. The germline gives CDR1 LGHNA, CDR2 YNFKEQ. Trimming cost V 0 bases and J 9 bases, with 21 bases left between them. The CDR3 runs 17 residues. The CDR3 bases are TGTGCCAGCAGCCAAGATTTAGGGTCCTACGAGCCGAGTGAGCAGTTCTTC. Amino acids: CASSQDLGSYEPSEQFF.

The chain links TRBV30 to TRBJ1-5; D is perhaps TRBD1 (5 bases). This CDR3 comprises 13 residues. Trimming took off 4 bases at V and 7 bases at J, with 14 bases between the two ends. The germline CDR1 and CDR2 sequences are GTSNPN and SVGIG (reference sequence). The CDR3 DNA is TGTGCCTGGACCCTGACCCAGGGACAGCCCCAGCATTTT. Protein product: CAWTLTQGQPQHF.

V and J are TRBV27 and TRBJ2-1, with 11 bases identical to TRBD2. CDR1 and CDR2 from the germline V gene are MNHEY and SMNVEV (reference sequence). The V and J ends lost 0 bases and 1 base, in that order; junction bases with no gene match: 8. CDR3 length: 19 amino acids. The CDR3 DNA is TGTGCCAGCAGTTTATCGAGTAGCGGGGGGGCAGGGTCCTACAATGAGCAGTTCTTC. Translated: CASSLSSSGGAGSYNEQFF.

This clone was seen a few times. The V call is TRBV23-1, the J call TRBJ1-1; D is undetermined. TRBV23-1 is an ORF, with its function uncertain. With 11 bases removed from V and 4 bases from J, the gap between germline ends came to 8 bases. The CDR3 totals 10 residues. This CDR3 is CALVGTEAFF. CDR3 sequence (DNA): TGCGCCTTAGTGGGCACTGAAGCTTTCTTT.

The table lists this clone with a count of one. V usage is TRBV11-2 and J usage is TRBJ1-1; possibly TRBD1 for D (5 bases). CDR3 size: 13 residues. Deletions cut 2 bases from V and 10 bases from J, with 14 bases between. Germline V gene data show CDR1 as SGHAT and CDR2 as FQNNGV. CDR3 in amino acids: CASSLPGNQRAFF. CDR3 in DNA: TGTGCCAGCAGCTTACCAGGGAATCAGCGAGCTTTCTTT.

The chain joins TRBV30 to TRBJ2-7; TRBD1 might be the D (6 bases). CDR1 and CDR2 (germline): GTSNPN, SVGIG (reference sequence). V was pared by 1 base and J by 0 bases, with 13 bases between. The CDR3 runs 15 residues. CDR3 DNA sequence: TGTGCCTGGAGTGGGACAGTTGGAAGCTCCTACGAGCAGTACTTC. Protein sequence: CAWSGTVGSSYEQYF.

The chain combines TRBV7-2 with TRBJ1-2; 7 bases align to TRBD1. There are 15 residues in the CDR3. Germline V lookup: CDR1 SGHTA, CDR2 FQGNSA. Trimming took 1 base from V and 3 from J; bases not matched to a gene: 5. Here the CDR3 reads CASSLDRGRDYGYTF. The CDR3 DNA reads as TGTGCCAGCAGCTTAGACAGGGGTAGGGACTATGGCTACACCTTC.

The chain employs TRBV10-3 and TRBJ1-2; TRBD1 matches at 9 bases. Germline CDR1 ENHRY, CDR2 SYGVKD. V dropped 5 bases and J dropped 3; count of bases not matched to a gene: 7. The CDR3 has 15 amino acids. DNA of the CDR3: TGTGCCATCAGTCCCCGGACAGGGGACCACTATGGCTACACCTTC. Protein sequence: CAISPRTGDHYGYTF.

The chain has TRBV15 and TRBJ2-5; D is possibly TRBD2 (5 bases). The V gene's germline CDR1 is LNHNV and CDR2 YYDKDF (reference sequence). This CDR3 spans 15 amino acids. The germline V and J ends were trimmed by 3 bases and 3 bases, with 14 bases remaining between them. This CDR3 reads CATSRDRGREETQYF. The CDR3 region has the DNA TGTGCCACCAGCAGGGACCGCGGGCGGGAAGAGACCCAGTACTTC.

The rearrangement uses TRBV6-5 and TRBJ2-3; D remains ambiguous. There are 14 residues in the CDR3. Germline CDR1 reads MNHEY; CDR2 reads SVGAGI. The V end was cut by 8 bases, the J end by 1 base, with 13 bases between. The CDR3 sequence is CASGRVAGTDTQYF. The CDR3, as DNA: TGTGCCAGCGGTAGGGTAGCCGGCACAGATACGCAGTATTTT.

V gene TRBV4-1 combines with J gene TRBJ1-1; TRBD1 matches at 9 bases. There are 15 residues in the CDR3. Trimming removed 1 base from V and 0 bases from J; junction bases left unmatched: 0. From germline, CDR1 is MGHRA and CDR2 YSYEKL. The CDR3 sequence is CASSQGDRVNTEAFF. CDR3 nucleotide sequence: TGCGCCAGCAGCCAAGGGGACAGGGTGAACACTGAAGCTTTCTTT.